The sequence of this T cell receptor (beta chain) was determined in a study of post-analysis software for immune sequencing data. The study, taken as a whole, reports: Among roughly five TRBV segments more frequent in patients than controls were TRBV5-6, TRBV5-1 and TRBV20-1.

Comments on this clonotype: The antigen remains undetermined.

V lost 5 bases, J lost 2 bases, and 14 bases lay in between. Germline V gene sequence: CDR1 SGHTA, CDR2 FQGNSA. The CDR3 spans 15 residues. Included in the TCR beta cDNA libraries were unique molecular identifiers. TCRdb re-analysed the PCR reads in MiXCR, keeping a single row per CDR3 protein. The sample holds more than 350,000 distinct CDR3 sequences, about 40% seen once. Sequencing input: blood. This TCR was recovered from a girl aged 2 to 9 with multiple sclerosis. V usage is TRBV7-2 and J usage is TRBJ2-3; a possible D gene is TRBD2 (6 bases). CDR3 DNA: TGTGCCAGCAGCCTACTCCGGGAGTCCACAGATACGCAGTATTTT. Translated, it gives CASSLLRESTDTQYF.